This T cell receptor (beta chain) was captured in a study of blood T cell repertoires in COVID-19. Original analysis: Reference gene primer amplification yielded estimated nucleated cell counts. Profiling relied on immunoSEQ multiplex PCR, and the TCRdb table lists in-frame clones only, not all of them. V and J calls and clone size are given by that table; D and trimming were obtained from the DNA. The sample carries about 140,000 clones, roughly nine tenths recorded once. Trimming removed 1 base at V and 2 bases at J, with 9 bases between. CDR3 length: 14 residues. Germline values: CDR1 SGHTA, CDR2 FQGTGA.

This TCR was sampled from a human donor with COVID-19, enrolled during active disease. The donor label of this sample is uncertain. The sequenced sample consisted of peripheral blood. V is TRBV7-3 and J is TRBJ2-7, with TRBD2 as a possible D gene (5 bases). CDR3 protein: CASSLMPGAYEQYF. In DNA, the CDR3 is TGTGCCAGCAGCTTAATGCCCGGGGCCTACGAGCAGTACTTC.